This T cell receptor beta chain was found in a study of CD8 T cells in ankylosing spondylitis. Study results and caveats: Seemingly distinctive of ankylosing spondylitis blood was a TCR beta motif formed by eight highly homologous variants.

Trimming took 5 bases from V and 8 from J, leaving 19 bases between them. This CDR3 contains 15 residues. CDR1 is MDHEN and CDR2 is SYDVKM in the germline V gene. Worth noting for this clonotype: Its antigen is unidentified.

TCRdb passed the 5' RACE reads through MiXCR, listing each CDR3 protein once. Found here are about 390,000 distinct CDR3 sequences, about 20% of them singletons; the top ten hold approximately 15%. Sequencing was performed on blood, either unsorted or a sorted T cell fraction (not recorded which). This chain connects TRBV28 to TRBJ2-4; weak D call: TRBD1 (6 bases). The receptor comes from a male donor with ankylosing spondylitis. CDR3 bases: TGTGCCAGCAGTAAATCGGGACACGCGAGGGACATTCAGTACTTC. Translated, it gives CASSKSGHARDIQYF.